This is a list of T cell receptor beta chains from one sample in a study of OX40 agonist ivuxolimab in advanced cancers. TCRdb keeps only in-frame clones here, not all; method: immunoSEQ multiplex PCR. The repertoire consists of about 79,000 clones, with around 92% occurring once and the leading ten covering 11%. The sequencing here drew on CD4+ or CD8+ T cells sorted from blood, taken in a trial of the OX40 agonist ivuxolimab. The source of these receptors is an adult with an advanced solid tumor such as melanoma, head and neck, liver or kidney cancer. CDR3s include the opening cysteine and the closing phenylalanine or tryptophan. The D gene is left open where the match is weak. Size is omitted from some rows. Given values are once, few, many or a class for expanded clones.

D gene	V gene	clone size	J gene	CDR3 protein	CDR3 DNA
-	TRBV27	-	TRBJ1-6	CASTTPNSPLHF	TGTGCCAGCACCACACCCAATTCACCCCTCCACTTT
-	TRBV15	once	TRBJ2-7	CATSRGRGTYEQYF	TGTGCCACCAGCAGAGGACGGGGTACCTATGAGCAGTACTTC
-	TRBV18	-	TRBJ2-2	CASSPSQGNTGELFF	TGTGCCAGCTCACCAAGTCAGGGGAACACCGGGGAGCTGTTTTTT
TRBD1	TRBV7-2	-	TRBJ2-1	CASSETGTGYNEQFF	TGTGCCAGCAGCGAAACCGGGACAGGATACAATGAGCAGTTCTTC
-	TRBV2	-	TRBJ1-5	CASSEGQGLSYSNQPQHF	TGTGCCAGCAGTGAAGGCCAGGGCCTTTCCTATAGCAATCAGCCCCAGCATTTT
TRBD2	TRBV6-1	-	TRBJ2-5	CASSELSGGAETQYF	TGTGCCAGCAGTGAACTTAGCGGGGGGGCCGAGACCCAGTACTTC
TRBD1	TRBV9	-	TRBJ1-6	CASSPYSWADRDNSPLHF	TGTGCCAGCAGCCCTTACAGCTGGGCGGACAGGGATAATTCACCCCTCCACTTT
-	TRBV30	-	TRBJ1-5	CAWSVGDNQPQHF	TGTGCCTGGAGTGTGGGGGACAATCAGCCCCAGCATTTT
TRBD1	TRBV19	-	TRBJ2-2	CASSIVLVGQGTGELFF	TGTGCCAGTAGTATAGTTCTGGTAGGACAGGGGACCGGGGAGCTGTTTTTT
-	TRBV9	-	TRBJ2-7	CASSVARDGGNEQYF	TGTGCCAGCAGCGTCGCCCGTGACGGGGGAAACGAGCAGTACTTC
TRBD1	TRBV5-4	-	TRBJ1-2	CASSSGQAYGYTF	TGTGCCAGCAGCTCAGGACAGGCCTATGGCTACACCTTC
-	TRBV29-1	-	TRBJ1-2	CSVVDSLANYGYTF	TGCAGCGTCGTTGACAGTTTAGCTAACTATGGCTACACCTTC
-	TRBV7-3	-	TRBJ2-1	CASSLGSYNEQFF	TGTGCCAGCAGCTTGGGCTCCTACAATGAGCAGTTCTTC
-	TRBV4-1	-	TRBJ2-7	CASSQEGATSYEQYF	TGCGCCAGCAGCCAAGAAGGGGCCACCTCCTACGAGCAGTACTTC
-	TRBV7-9	few	TRBJ2-7	CASGSSYEQYF	TGTGCCAGCGGCAGCTCCTACGAGCAGTACTTC
-	TRBV5-5	few	TRBJ1-5	CASSLASEQQPQHF	TGTGCCAGCAGCTTGGCGTCAGAACAACAGCCCCAGCATTTT
-	TRBV6-1	-	TRBJ2-3	CATAGSATDTQYF	TGTGCCACCGCAGGGTCGGCCACAGATACGCAGTATTTT
TRBD1	TRBV6-7	-	TRBJ2-2	CASSYPDRGHTGELFF	TGTGCCAGCAGTTACCCGGACAGGGGGCACACCGGGGAGCTGTTTTTT
-	TRBV14	few	TRBJ1-1	CASSQAWGHSTEAFF	TGTGCCAGCAGCCAAGCTTGGGGACATTCCACTGAAGCTTTCTTT
TRBD1	TRBV29-1	-	TRBJ1-2	CSVGQDRGYGYTF	TGCAGCGTTGGTCAGGACAGGGGATATGGCTACACCTTC
-	TRBV7-9	-	TRBJ1-2	CASSLDSPNYGYTF	TGTGCCAGCAGCTTAGACAGCCCTAACTATGGCTACACCTTC
-	TRBV7-6	-	TRBJ2-5	CASSPGRETQYF	TGTGCCAGCAGCCCAGGGAGAGAGACCCAGTACTTC
-	TRBV23-1	-	TRBJ2-7	CALRGVTDEQYF	TGCGCCCTCAGGGGGGTTACGGACGAGCAGTACTTC
-	TRBV11-2	-	TRBJ2-1	CASSQGQTEQFF	TGTGCCAGCAGTCAAGGACAGACGGAGCAGTTCTTC
TRBD1	TRBV7-9	-	TRBJ1-1	CASRSNRGRFTEAFF	TGTGCCAGCAGGTCTAACAGGGGGCGTTTTACTGAAGCTTTCTTT
TRBD1	TRBV6-5	-	TRBJ1-1	CASSPGGFGEAFF	TGTGCCAGCAGTCCAGGGGGTTTTGGTGAAGCTTTCTTT
TRBD2	TRBV5-6	-	TRBJ2-1	CASSFIAGVNEQFF	TGTGCCAGCAGCTTTATAGCGGGAGTGAATGAGCAGTTCTTC
TRBD1	TRBV14	-	TRBJ2-7	CASSQVGDRVYSEQYF	TGTGCCAGCAGCCAAGTAGGGGACAGGGTTTATTCCGAGCAGTACTTC
TRBD1	TRBV5-6	-	TRBJ1-6	CASSLTGGNSPLHF	TGTGCCAGCAGCTTGACAGGGGGTAATTCACCCCTCCACTTT
TRBD1	TRBV7-2	-	TRBJ2-3	CASSLSARQGPTDTQYF	TGTGCCAGCAGCTTATCCGCCCGACAGGGCCCCACAGATACGCAGTATTTT
-	TRBV7-8	-	TRBJ2-7	CASSPFYEQYF	TGTGCCAGCAGCCCCTTCTACGAGCAGTACTTC
-	TRBV6-6	-	TRBJ1-5	CASSLTVNQPQHF	TGTGCCAGCAGTTTAACAGTAAATCAGCCCCAGCATTTT
TRBD2	TRBV29-1	-	TRBJ2-1	CSVAGGRLAGGNEQFF	TGCAGCGTTGCGGGTGGTAGGCTAGCGGGAGGTAATGAGCAGTTCTTC
-	TRBV7-7	-	TRBJ1-1	CASSLSSYTEAFF	TGTGCCAGCAGCTTGAGTAGTTACACTGAAGCTTTCTTT
-	TRBV12-5	-	TRBJ1-1	CASATRVGFFTEAFF	TGTGCTAGTGCAACAAGGGTGGGGTTTTTCACTGAAGCTTTCTTT
-	TRBV9	once	TRBJ2-3	CASSADSAVSGDTQYF	TGTGCCAGCAGCGCTGACTCTGCAGTGAGTGGGGATACGCAGTATTTT
-	TRBV5-6	-	TRBJ2-3	CASSVIILTDTQYF	TGTGCCAGCAGCGTAATTATACTCACAGATACGCAGTATTTT
-	TRBV7-9	-	TRBJ1-3	CASSLEGGYTIYF	TGTGCCAGCAGCCTGGAGGGAGGGTACACCATATATTTT
-	TRBV27	-	TRBJ2-4	CASSLVGDIQYF	TGTGCCAGCAGTTTGGTCGGGGACATTCAGTACTTC
-	TRBV7-9	-	TRBJ2-7	CASSPAGYEQYF	TGTGCCAGCAGCCCCGCGGGGTACGAGCAGTACTTC